The 25 T cell receptor beta chains below were found in one sample sequenced in a study of post-analysis software for immune sequencing data. Study-wide points: Five TRBV segments occurring more often in patients than controls included TRBV5-6, TRBV5-1 and TRBV20-1.

Researchers reported that TCR beta cDNA libraries carried unique molecular identifiers. TCRdb re-called the PCR reads through MiXCR, storing one row per CDR3 protein. The data hold fewer than 850,000 distinct CDR3 sequences, with around 45% observed a single time. Their antigens are not known. The sequencing sample was made of blood. The receptors originated from a girl aged 10 to 17 with multiple sclerosis.

The chain couples TRBV11-2 to TRBJ2-7; 9 nucleotides match TRBD1. The assigned J gene may be wrong: the sequence end matches TRBJ2-4 better. This CDR3 contains 16 residues. The V gene's germline CDR1 is SGHAT and CDR2 FQNNGV. CDR3 residues: CASSFSRGQGVDIQYF. The CDR3 bases are TGTGCCAGCAGCTTCTCTCGGGGACAGGGTGTAGACATTCAGTACTTC.

The V and J genes are TRBV21-1 and TRBJ2-1; the listed D gene, TRBD1, was not tested against the DNA. TRBV21-1 is labeled a pseudogene. The CDR3 covers 13 residues. The CDR3 nucleotides are TGTGCCAGCAGCAAATGTGGCCCCACAGAGCAGTTCTTC. Translated, it gives CASSKCGPTEQFF.

This chain connects TRBV5-1 to TRBJ2-7, with a tentative D call TRBD1 (6 bases). There are 14 residues in the CDR3. Germline assignment: CDR1 SGHRS and CDR2 YFSETQ. The V gene lost 0 bases and the J gene lost 2 bases, with 9 bases spanning the gap. The DNA for the CDR3 is TGCGCCAGCAGCTTGGGGTCAGGGGCCTACGAGCAGTACTTC. Translation gives CASSLGSGAYEQYF.

This clonotype was seen a handful of times. The gene calls are TRBV27 and TRBJ2-7, with 7 nucleotides matching TRBD1. V lost 3 bases, J lost 9 bases, and 5 bases stayed unmatched. The CDR3 contains 12 residues. Germline CDR1 is MNHEY and CDR2 is SMNVEV (reference sequence). CDR3 residues: CASSLQQGLQYF. The CDR3 DNA reads TGTGCCAGCAGTTTGCAACAGGGGTTGCAGTACTTC.

This clonotype was seen a few times. The chain is built from TRBV5-1 and TRBJ2-5; 12 nucleotides agree with TRBD2. CDR1 is SGHRS and CDR2 is YFSETQ in the germline V gene. This CDR3 has 17 residues. J lost 1 base, V lost 5 bases, and 9 bases had no gene match. In DNA, the CDR3 is TGCGCCAGCAGTTACAGGACTAGCGGGGCTTTCCAAGAGACCCAGTACTTC. Its protein product is CASSYRTSGAFQETQYF.

This clonotype came up a few times. This chain joins TRBV27 and TRBJ2-3; TRBD2 agrees at 9 bases. The CDR3 runs 14 residues. Per the germline V gene, CDR1 is MNHEY and CDR2 is SMNVEV (reference sequence). The V gene end was trimmed by 6 bases and the J gene end by 7 bases; junction bases not matched to a gene: 8. The CDR3, as DNA: TGTGCCAGCAGCCTCGGGACTAGCCTAAATACGCAGTATTTT. Encoded protein: CASSLGTSLNTQYF.

The chain links TRBV5-1 to TRBJ2-1; TRBD2 matches at 13 bases. Trimming took 6 bases from V and 8 from J; bases not matched to a gene: 8. The CDR3 consists of 15 residues. CDR1 SGHRS and CDR2 YFSETQ come from the germline V gene. CDR3 loop: CASTLLAGGGDEQFF. In DNA form, the CDR3 reads TGCGCCAGCACCCTACTAGCGGGAGGGGGCGATGAGCAGTTCTTC.

The J gene is TRBJ2-7, the V gene TRBV12-3 or TRBV12-4, with TRBD1 identical over 7 bases. Losses at the gene ends were 4 bases for V and 7 bases for J; bases not matched to a gene: 10. The CDR3 consists of 14 residues. This chain's CDR3 is CASSYRGLRGEQYF. The CDR3 DNA is TGTGCCAGCAGTTACAGGGGCTTAAGAGGGGAGCAGTACTTC.

V usage is TRBV12-3 or TRBV12-4 and J usage is TRBJ2-1; D is ambiguous. The CDR3 runs 12 residues. The V end lost 3 bases, the J end lost 12 bases, and 12 bases lay between the germline ends. The CDR3 protein is CASSLALGRQFF. CDR3 DNA sequence: TGTGCCAGCAGTTTGGCACTTGGCAGGCAGTTCTTC.

V and J are TRBV12-3 or TRBV12-4 and TRBJ1-2, with D perhaps TRBD1 (5 bases). With 5 bases removed from V and 7 bases from J, the gap between germline ends came to 17 bases. The CDR3 is made up of 14 amino acids. CDR3 in amino acids: CASSPSGGWGGYTF. CDR3 nucleotides: TGTGCCAGCAGTCCCAGTGGGGGATGGGGTGGCTACACCTTC.

The chain links TRBV12-3 or TRBV12-4 to TRBJ2-7; 10 bases align to TRBD2. The tail of the sequence fits TRBJ2-5 better, so the J call may be wrong. CDR3 length equals 16 residues. CDR3 sequence (DNA): TGTGCCAGCAGATTGGAAAGCGGGAGGGCCCGGGAGACCCAGTACTTC. This sequence encodes CASRLESGRARETQYF.

The chain combines TRBV6-5 with TRBJ2-1; D might be TRBD1 (6 bases). Trimming pared 6 bases from V and 6 bases from J, leaving 18 bases between. Germline CDR1 and CDR2: MNHEY and SVGAGI. This CDR3 contains 15 residues. CDR3 DNA: TGTGCCAGCAGCTATTCTTCCGGGACACTCAATGAGCAGTTCTTC. This gives the protein CASSYSSGTLNEQFF.

The gene calls are TRBV15 and TRBJ1-1, with 8 bases aligning to TRBD1. CDR1 is LNHNV, CDR2 YYDKDF, per germline (reference sequence). The CDR3 covers 16 residues. V lost 0 bases, J lost 0 bases, and 3 bases stayed unmatched. The CDR3 region is CATSRDPGGMNTEAFF. The CDR3 DNA is TGTGCCACCAGCAGAGATCCAGGGGGCATGAACACTGAAGCTTTCTTT.

V usage is TRBV12-3 or TRBV12-4 and J usage is TRBJ2-1; D not resolved. CDR3 length: 13 amino acids. Between the trimmed V and J ends, which lost 7 bases and 9 bases, there was a span of 16 bases. The CDR3, as DNA: TGTGCCAGCACCTTGATTGGGGATTTTGAGCAGTTCTTC. Amino acids: CASTLIGDFEQFF.

A few counts support this clonotype. DNA of the CDR3: TGCAGTGCTAGAGATGTTAACTTAGGCACAGATACGCAGTATTTT. It translates to CSARDVNLGTDTQYF. This rearrangement joins TRBV20-1 to TRBJ2-3; D gene unclear. The V gene lost 0 bases and the J gene lost 1 base, with 11 bases spanning the gap. The CDR3 spans 15 residues. Germline CDR1 DFQATT, CDR2 SNEGSKA (reference sequence).

This clonotype was observed a few times. The chain joins TRBV7-8 to TRBJ2-7; D perhaps matches TRBD2 (6 bases). The germline CDR1 and CDR2 sequences are SGHVS and FQNEAQ. Between the trimmed V and J ends, which lost 5 bases and 1 base, there was a span of 12 bases. CDR3 size: 14 residues. CDR3 region: CASSRGRTSYEQYF. The CDR3 DNA follows: TGTGCCAGCAGCCGAGGGAGGACTTCCTACGAGCAGTACTTC.

This clonotype was counted only a few times. This chain links TRBV7-7 with TRBJ1-6, with a tentative D call TRBD1 (6 bases). V lost 2 bases, J lost 7 bases, and 36 bases lay in between. The CDR3 contains 23 residues. From germline, CDR1 is SSHAT and CDR2 FNYEAQ (reference sequence). DNA for the CDR3: TGTGCCAGCAGCTTATTGCGTGACAGGCCGTTCATCATGTTCCCGGCGCGAAATTCACCCCTCCACTTT. Encoded protein: CASSLLRDRPFIMFPARNSPLHF. Full variable domain (rest looked up from reference TRBV7-7 and TRBJ1-6): GAGVSQSPRYKVTKRGQDVTLRCDPISSHATLYWYQQALGQGPEFLTYFNYEAQPDKSGLPSDRFSAERPEGSISTLTIQRTEQRDSAMYRCASSLLRDRPFIMFPARNSPLHFGNGTRLTVT.

The chain has TRBV7-9 and TRBJ2-1, with 11 bases that match TRBD2. Germline V lookup: CDR1 SEHNR, CDR2 FQNEAQ (reference sequence). The CDR3 loop spans 15 amino acids. J lost 5 bases, V lost 5 bases, and 5 bases had no gene match. The CDR3 region is CASSPTSGDHNEQFF. The CDR3 DNA follows: TGTGCCAGCAGCCCGACTAGCGGGGACCACAATGAGCAGTTCTTC.

V gene TRBV12-3 or TRBV12-4 combines with J gene TRBJ2-3; tentative D call: TRBD2 (6 bases). With 3 bases removed from V and 7 bases from J, the gap between germline ends came to 17 bases. The length of the CDR3 is 15 residues. The CDR3 protein is CASSLGGIRRHTQYF. Here the CDR3 DNA reads TGTGCCAGCAGTTTGGGCGGGATCCGACGCCATACGCAGTATTTT.

V and J are TRBV10-3 and TRBJ1-1; 12 nucleotides line up with TRBD1. In germline, CDR1 is ENHRY, CDR2 SYGVKD. The V gene end was trimmed by 2 bases and the J gene end by 3 bases; junction bases not matched to a gene: 10. This CDR3 is built from 18 residues. The CDR3 protein is CAISEAWDRGRGDTEAFF. The CDR3 nucleotides are TGTGCCATCAGTGAGGCTTGGGACAGGGGGCGAGGGGACACTGAAGCTTTCTTT.

The chain recombines TRBV6-5 with TRBJ2-7, with D perhaps TRBD2 (6 bases). Germline lookup yields CDR1 MNHEY and CDR2 SVGAGI. This CDR3 is built from 14 residues. V dropped 2 bases and J dropped 5 bases, with 13 bases sitting between them. The DNA of the CDR3 is TGTGCCAGCAGTTACGGGACCGGGAGACACGAGCAGTACTTC. Encoded protein: CASSYGTGRHEQYF.

The CDR3 DNA is TGTGCCAGCAGTTACTCGGATGGGGAAGGGTTTATTGGCTACACCTTC. Protein: CASSYSDGEGFIGYTF. The J gene is TRBJ1-2, the V gene TRBV6-5; D gene ambiguous. Between the trimmed V and J ends, which lost 0 bases and 7 bases, there was a span of 18 bases. The germline V gene has CDR1 MNHEY and CDR2 SVGAGI. CDR3 length: 16 residues.

This chain joins TRBV25-1 and TRBJ2-5, with a weak D call TRBD2 (5 bases). Germline-derived CDR1 and CDR2 are MGHDK and SYGVNS. The CDR3 sequence is 15 residues long. V was cut by 3 bases and J by 5 bases, with 16 bases left in between. The CDR3 DNA reads TGTGCCAGCAGTGAGGACGAGGGCATATTCGAGACCCAGTACTTC. This translates into CASSEDEGIFETQYF. Variable domain in full (rest from reference TRBV25-1 and TRBJ2-5): EADIYQTPRYLVIGTGKKITLECSQTMGHDKMYWYQQDPGMELHLIHYSYGVNSTEKGDLSSESTVSRIRTEHFPLTLESARPSHTSQYLCASSEDEGIFETQYFGPGTRLLVL.

The V gene is TRBV5-4, the J gene TRBJ2-7, with 7 bases matching TRBD2. The CDR3 is 15 amino acids. V lost 4 bases and J lost 4; bases outside the gene matches: 11. Germline CDR1 and CDR2: SGHNT and YYREEE (reference sequence). CDR3 amino acids: CASSQEIGRGYEQYF. The DNA for the CDR3 is TGTGCCAGCAGCCAAGAGATTGGGCGGGGGTACGAGCAGTACTTC.

V usage is TRBV29-1 and J usage is TRBJ1-2; D uncertain. Per germline, CDR1 SQVTM and CDR2 ANQGSEA. Trimming shortened V by 4 bases and J by 6 bases, and 12 bases separated the two germline ends. The CDR3 is made up of 12 amino acids. The CDR3 is CSVVTSGDGYTF. CDR3 DNA sequence: TGCAGCGTTGTAACGTCTGGGGATGGCTACACCTTC. Complete variable domain (other parts from reference TRBV29-1 and TRBJ1-2): SAVISQKPSRDICQRGTSLTIQCQVDSQVTMMFWYRQQPGQSLTLIATANQGSEATYESGFVIDKFPISRPNLTFSTLTVSNMSPEDSSIYLCSVVTSGDGYTFGSGTRLTVV.